This T cell receptor (beta chain) is from a study of radiotherapy plus CTLA-4 blockade in lung cancer (dated by TCRdb to 2016 to 2019). Concerning the study at large: Among the enrolled patients, under 20% had an objective response, and 31% reached disease control. General conclusions and limits of the study: After treatment with radiotherapy and ipilimumab, TCR clones that originated in tumors expanded in peripheral blood. Increased serum interferon-beta after radiation, together with early dynamic changes in blood T cell clones, were reported to be the strongest predictors of response.

Library method: the immunoSEQ multiplex PCR assay. Drawn from immuneACCESS, this table holds only the in-frame rearrangements with V and J called that TCRdb kept. Clones are partly lost; checked studies trace under half to an unresolved V gene and leave the rest unexplained. The sample table shows 30,000 to 45,000 clones, and around 77% are seen once. Under 13% of the sample comes from the top ten. Focal radiation therapy combined with CTLA-4 blockade (ipilimumab) was tested in patients with chemo-refractory metastatic non-small-cell lung cancer. For this clone: The antigen it recognizes is unknown. Nothing much larger sits one base from this clone, and base qualities are not available.

The germline V gene provides CDR1 MDHEN and CDR2 SYDVKM. Trimming at the junction amounts to 7 bases on V and 7 bases on J, and the germline ends lie 17 bases apart. From its cysteine to its phenylalanine, the CDR3 spans 15 amino acids. Solely the CDR3 DNA is kept, with 45 bases framed from the first base. This clonotype was sampled from a human donor with non-small cell lung cancer who had stable disease on radiotherapy plus ipilimumab. The chain joins TRBV28 to TRBJ1-6; the D gene is not confidently resolved. The source was peripheral blood, collected from a patient treated with radiotherapy plus ipilimumab. The DNA sequence follows: TGTGCCAGCACCGCGTGGGAGAGTTCGAATTCACCCCTCCACTTT. It is translated as CASTAWESSNSPLHF.